This T cell receptor beta chain was retrieved from a study of radiotherapy plus CTLA-4 blockade in lung cancer. Study outcomes and limitations: Alongside interferon-beta, early blood T cell clone dynamics were reportedly the best predictor of response.

Sequencing was performed with immunoSEQ multiplex PCR; in TCRdb, only in-frame clones are kept and a portion is missing. The data hold about 110,000 clones, with 81% observed a single time. A note on this clone: Its matching antigen is unknown.

The source material was peripheral blood, sampled from a patient treated with radiotherapy plus ipilimumab. The receptor was derived from a human donor with non-small cell lung cancer that progressed on radiotherapy plus ipilimumab. Some clones in this sample may be carry-over from other donors' samples.

CDR3 DNA sequence: TGTGCCAGCAGTTACGCACAGGGGGTGTTTTACGAGCAGTACTTC. It encodes CASSYAQGVFYEQYF. This chain uses TRBV9 with TRBJ2-7; 8 nucleotides match TRBD1. V shed 5 bases, J shed 4 bases, and the junction held 11 bases outside the gene matches. Per the germline V gene, CDR1 is SGDLS and CDR2 is YYNGEE. The CDR3 is made up of 15 amino acids.